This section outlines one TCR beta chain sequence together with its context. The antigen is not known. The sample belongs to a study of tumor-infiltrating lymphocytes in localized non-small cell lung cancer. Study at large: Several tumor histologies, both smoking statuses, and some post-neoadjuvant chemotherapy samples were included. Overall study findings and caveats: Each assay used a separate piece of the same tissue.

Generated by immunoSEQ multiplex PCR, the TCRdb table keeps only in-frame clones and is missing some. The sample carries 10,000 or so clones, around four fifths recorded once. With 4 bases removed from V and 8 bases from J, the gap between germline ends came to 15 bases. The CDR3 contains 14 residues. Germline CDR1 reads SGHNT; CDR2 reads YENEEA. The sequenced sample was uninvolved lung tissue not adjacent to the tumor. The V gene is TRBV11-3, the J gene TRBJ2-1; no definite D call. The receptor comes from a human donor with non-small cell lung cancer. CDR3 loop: CASSSTFPGDEQFF. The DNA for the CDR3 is TGTGCCAGCAGCTCCACATTTCCGGGCGATGAGCAGTTCTTC.